This T cell receptor beta chain was identified in a study of glioma-infiltrating T cells. The CDR3 length is 15 residues. V dropped 3 bases and J dropped 3 bases, with 15 bases sitting between them. In germline, CDR1 is DFQATT, CDR2 SNEGSKA (reference sequence). This clonotype has at least ten counts. Its matching antigen is unknown. Study-wide results and caveats: Tissue and blood shared very few CDR3 sequences.

Using RNA template, CDR3s of TCR alpha and beta were amplified with iRepertoire arm-PCR. Each CDR3 protein is one row after TCRdb ran MiXCR on the multiplex PCR reads. The sample includes around 20,000 distinct CDR3 sequences, around 23% seen only once; the top ten take approximately 14%. The TCR comes from a human donor with low-grade glioma or glioblastoma, undergoing nonglioma brain surgery, or in good health (not recorded which). What was sequenced was glioma tissue, nonneoplastic brain tissue, or PBMCs (not recorded which). V is TRBV20-1 and J is TRBJ1-5; no clear D gene. CDR3 bases: TGCAGTGCTAGTTTAGGCAGCGCCTACAATCAGCCCCAGCATTTT. Translated: CSASLGSAYNQPQHF.